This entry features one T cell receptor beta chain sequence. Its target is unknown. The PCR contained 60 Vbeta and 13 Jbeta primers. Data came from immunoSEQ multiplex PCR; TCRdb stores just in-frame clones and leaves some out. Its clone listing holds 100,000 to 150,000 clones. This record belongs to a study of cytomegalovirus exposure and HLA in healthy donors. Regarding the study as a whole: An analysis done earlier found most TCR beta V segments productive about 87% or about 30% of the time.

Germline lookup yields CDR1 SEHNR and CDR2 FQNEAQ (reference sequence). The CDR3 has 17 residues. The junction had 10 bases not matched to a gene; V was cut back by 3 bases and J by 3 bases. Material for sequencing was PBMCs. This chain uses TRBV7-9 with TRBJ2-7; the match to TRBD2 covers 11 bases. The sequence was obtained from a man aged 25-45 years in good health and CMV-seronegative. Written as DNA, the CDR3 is TGTGCCAGCAGCTTCGGGATAGCGGGAGGGGTGGACTACGAGCAGTACTTC. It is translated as CASSFGIAGGVDYEQYF.